This T cell receptor (beta chain) was obtained from a study of OX40 agonist ivuxolimab in advanced cancers. Germline loops: CDR1 SGDLS, CDR2 YYNGEE. The J segment lost 6 bases and the V segment lost 3 bases, leaving 12 bases of the junction unmatched. The CDR3 has 16 residues. Measured with immunoSEQ multiplex PCR; TCRdb has only the in-frame clones, and not every one. The data contain 72,000 or so clones, about nine tenths of them seen just once; the ten biggest clones take up 0.2% to 0.3%. This specimen consisted of CD4+ or CD8+ T cells sorted from blood, obtained in a trial of the OX40 agonist ivuxolimab. The TCR originated in an adult with an advanced solid tumor such as melanoma, head and neck, liver or kidney cancer. V and J are TRBV9 and TRBJ2-7; TRBD2 matches 10 bases. CDR3 in DNA: TGTGCCAGCAGCGCGACTAGCGGGTCCTCTCCTCCCGAGCAGTACTTC. Its translation is CASSATSGSSPPEQYF.